Included here is one T cell receptor (beta chain) sequence, with context. Trimming took 0 bases from V and 0 from J, leaving 3 bases between them. The germline gives CDR1 LGHNA, CDR2 YNFKEQ. The length of the CDR3 is 15 residues. This entry comes from a study of response to subunit inactivated influenza vaccine. Using its own MiXCR run on the RT-PCR reads, TCRdb lists one record per CDR3 protein. The repertoire holds more than 450,000 distinct CDR3 sequences, approximately 10% seen once, with approximately 11% in the top ten. A further study also used this sample, focusing on T cells expressing NK-cell markers. This second study says: Scientists made TCR beta cDNA using 5'RACE template switching with UMIs. The study sequenced eight donors, seven HCMV-seropositive and one seronegative. The contribution of dominant NKG2C+ clonotypes to CD8+ T cells in about six donors was about 1.0-7.0%. Among four donors, these clonotypes also ranked first in the CD3+CD56-NKG2C+ fraction.

Sequencing used PBMCs from blood, obtained on the day of vaccination. This TCR derives from a man aged 45-65 years who received an inactivated influenza vaccine. The chain recombines TRBV4-2 with TRBJ2-6; D not resolved. The CDR3 nucleotides are TGTGCCAGCAGCCAAGAAAACTCTGGGGCCAACGTCCTGACTTTC. Its translation: CASSQENSGANVLTF.